This TCR beta chain was obtained from a study of T cell repertoires in cytomegalovirus infection (dated by TCRdb to about 2019). Context from the whole study: Peptide stimulations targeted recently identified HLA-C-restricted CMV epitopes, whose presentation resists viral immunomodulation, together with well-studied HLA-B-restricted epitopes. Donor HLA type was relevant to the analysis, because carriage of CMV infection together with the matching HLA type was indicated by public TCR beta signatures. Paper-wide results and their limitations: Cumulative frequency of public TCR beta family members discriminated carriers of CMV infection plus the relevant HLA type in this cohort and an independent roughly 340-donor cohort. The ex vivo response was dominated by HLA-C-restricted CMV-specific TCR beta clonotypes, and the single most frequent clonotype in two of eight donors was supplied by these HLA-C-restricted clonotypes.

The instrument was an Illumina HiSeq 1500. TCRdb reprocessing: public reads trimmed at Q25 with fastp, clones called with MiXCR, in-frame beta chains kept. Each entry merges the rows of one CDR3 protein and shows their most common DNA and genes. Here the sample has 680,000 or so distinct CDR3 sequences; around 30% occur a single time. The ten largest clones take up around a sixth of the sample. Trimming costs V 7 bases and J 6 bases, and their ends lie 14 bases apart. The CDR3 starts with the cysteine, ends with the phenylalanine, and has 13 residues. This entry keeps only the CDR3 DNA: 39 bases, framed from base 1. Regarding this clonotype: Its antigen has not been determined. No much larger clonotype is one base removed from it; base qualities were not supplied.

What the treatment or condition label conveys for this sample: in vitro stimulation with specific CMV peptide epitopes to enrich CMV-specific T cells. The starting material was cultured PBMCs, obtained from culture after CMV antigen stimulation. This TCR came from a human donor in good health (CMV status not recorded). Some clones in this sample may be carry-over from other donors' samples. The chain uses TRBV12-3 or TRBV12-4 and TRBJ2-3, with a weak D call of TRBD2 (5 bases match). The CDR3 amino acid sequence is: CASKSDSRDTQYF. The nucleotide sequence reads TGTGCCAGCAAATCGGACTCCCGGGATACGCAGTATTTT.